Listed below are T cell receptor beta chains from one sample, sequenced in a study of STAT5B mutations in CD4+ large granular lymphocyte leukemia. Assay: immunoSEQ multiplex PCR; the TCRdb copy retains only in-frame clones and omits some. The profile covers tens of thousands of clones, with approximately 75% appearing a single time and about 3.1% taken by the ten largest. Sequencing was performed on CD4+ T cells from blood buffy coats. The origin of the receptors is a human donor in good health. CDR3s include the opening cysteine and the closing phenylalanine or tryptophan. A D gene is named only where the DNA matches it firmly. Clone size is stated in some rows and not others, as once, few, many or a class when expanded.

D: NA
J: TRBJ2-7
size: once
V: TRBV7-9
DNA: TGTGCCAGCAGCTTAGGTGGGGGGCGCGGGCAGTACTTC
CDR3: CASSLGGGRGQYF

D: NA
J: TRBJ2-5
size: few
V: TRBV5-1
DNA: TGCGCCAGCAGCTTGTCAGCAGCTCAAGAGACCCAGTACTTC
CDR3: CASSLSAAQETQYF

D: TRBD1
J: TRBJ2-3
size: NA
V: TRBV5-4
DNA: TGTGCCAGCAGCCCGGGACAGGTTAGCGGAGATACGCAGTATTTT
CDR3: CASSPGQVSGDTQYF

D: NA
J: TRBJ2-7
size: few
V: TRBV12-1
DNA: TGTGCCAGCAACCCTTCGCCGGGAGATAACGACGAGCAGTACTTC
CDR3: CASNPSPGDNDEQYF

D: TRBD2
J: TRBJ2-5
size: NA
V: TRBV2
DNA: TGTGCCAGCAGTGGGGGACTAGCGGGAGGACGTCGGGAGACCCAGTACTTC
CDR3: CASSGGLAGGRRETQYF

D: NA
J: TRBJ2-5
size: few
V: TRBV6-6
DNA: TGTGCCAGCAGTTTAGGTACGAGAGACCGGCAAGAGACCCAGTACTTC
CDR3: CASSLGTRDRQETQYF

D: NA
J: TRBJ1-3
size: NA
V: TRBV30
DNA: TGTGCCTGGGAGGGTCTAAGCTCTGGAAACACCATATATTTT
CDR3: CAWEGLSSGNTIYF

D: NA
J: TRBJ1-5
size: NA
V: TRBV19
DNA: TGTGCCAGTAGTTCGTTAAGCAATCAGCCCCAGCATTTT
CDR3: CASSSLSNQPQHF

D: TRBD2
J: TRBJ2-1
size: NA
V: TRBV9
DNA: TGTGCCAGCAGCTTAAGCGGGACGGTTACCCATGAGCAGTTCTTC
CDR3: CASSLSGTVTHEQFF

D: NA
J: TRBJ2-2
size: NA
V: TRBV10-3
DNA: TGTGCCATCTCGAACACCGGGGAGCTGTTTTTT
CDR3: CAISNTGELFF

D: TRBD2
J: TRBJ2-3
size: NA
V: TRBV19
DNA: TGTGCCAGTTCATCTAGCGGGGGCACAGATACGCAGTATTTT
CDR3: CASSSSGGTDTQYF

D: TRBD1
J: TRBJ2-3
size: NA
V: TRBV4-3
DNA: TGCGCCAGCAGCTACGGGACAGGGACTCGGGCGCAGTATTTT
CDR3: CASSYGTGTRAQYF

D: NA
J: TRBJ1-3
size: NA
V: TRBV7-7
DNA: TGTGCTAGCAGCCCCGGGACCGGAGGAAACACCATATATTTT
CDR3: CASSPGTGGNTIYF

D: NA
J: TRBJ2-3
size: NA
V: TRBV9
DNA: TGTGCCAGCAGCCTACGTCTAGGGGATACGCAGTATTTT
CDR3: CASSLRLGDTQYF

D: NA
J: TRBJ1-5
size: NA
V: TRBV6-5
DNA: TGTGCCAGCAGTTCCTCCCTCGACAGAAGCAATCAGCCCCAGCATTTT
CDR3: CASSSSLDRSNQPQHF

D: TRBD2
J: TRBJ2-5
size: NA
V: TRBV5-1
DNA: TGCGCCAGCAGCAAGGGACTAGCGGGGGGGGCGGAGACCCAGTACTTC
CDR3: CASSKGLAGGAETQYF

D: TRBD1
J: TRBJ1-6
size: NA
V: TRBV19
DNA: TGTGCCAGTAGTACAGGGGGCGATCATTCACCCCTCCACTTT
CDR3: CASSTGGDHSPLHF

D: TRBD2
J: TRBJ2-5
size: NA
V: TRBV7-2
DNA: TGTGCCAGCAGCTTAGCGGGGGGGGACCAAGAGACCCAGTACTTC
CDR3: CASSLAGGDQETQYF

D: NA
J: TRBJ1-1
size: few
V: TRBV10-3
DNA: TGTGCCATCAGTCTCGGTCCCGGAACTGAAGCTTTCTTT
CDR3: CAISLGPGTEAFF

D: NA
J: TRBJ2-1
size: NA
V: TRBV27
DNA: TGTGCCAGCAGCTTATGGGTTGGGGTGACCTACAATGAGCAGTTCTTC
CDR3: CASSLWVGVTYNEQFF

D: TRBD2
J: TRBJ2-7
size: NA
V: TRBV7-2
DNA: TGTGCCAGCAGCTTAGGTATGGGTAGCGGGATCGAGCAGTACTTC
CDR3: CASSLGMGSGIEQYF

D: NA
J: TRBJ2-7
size: few
V: TRBV10-3
DNA: TGTGCCATCAGTGAGTTGGCAGAAAACGAGCAGTACTTC
CDR3: CAISELAENEQYF

D: NA
J: TRBJ1-6
size: NA
V: TRBV9
DNA: TGTGCCAGCAGCTCCCGGGACATAAATTCACCCCTCCACTTT
CDR3: CASSSRDINSPLHF

D: NA
J: TRBJ1-2
size: once
V: TRBV6-6
DNA: TGTGCCAGCAGGCAGCTTAACTATGGCTACACCTTC
CDR3: CASRQLNYGYTF

D: NA
J: TRBJ1-1
size: NA
V: TRBV7-2
DNA: TGTGCCAGCAGCCAAAACGGGCGTCCCACTGAAGCTTTCTTT
CDR3: CASSQNGRPTEAFF

D: TRBD1
J: TRBJ1-5
size: NA
V: TRBV30
DNA: TGTGCCTGGAGCAAAAAGGGACAGAACAATCAGCCCCAGCATTTT
CDR3: CAWSKKGQNNQPQHF

D: TRBD2
J: TRBJ2-1
size: NA
V: TRBV7-2
DNA: TGTGCCAGCAGCTTATGGGGGGGGTTGACAACCTACAATGAGCAGTTCTTC
CDR3: CASSLWGGLTTYNEQFF

D: NA
J: TRBJ2-3
size: NA
V: TRBV7-2
DNA: TGTGCCAGCAGCGCAGGAGATACGCAGTATTTT
CDR3: CASSAGDTQYF

D: NA
J: TRBJ1-2
size: NA
V: TRBV5-7
DNA: TGTGCCAGCAGCTTGGCTGGAAACTATGGCTACACCTTC
CDR3: CASSLAGNYGYTF

D: NA
J: TRBJ2-6
size: NA
V: TRBV4-3
DNA: TGCGCCAGCAGCCAAGTTAATTTACCCTCTGGGGCCAACGTCCTGACTTTC
CDR3: CASSQVNLPSGANVLTF

D: NA
J: TRBJ2-2
size: NA
V: TRBV27
DNA: TGTGCCAGCAGTTTCGCGGGATACACCGGGGAGCTGTTTTTT
CDR3: CASSFAGYTGELFF

D: NA
J: TRBJ1-1
size: NA
V: TRBV11-3
DNA: TGTGCCAGCAGCTTAGGGGACGGGCTAGGGGAAGCTTTCTTT
CDR3: CASSLGDGLGEAFF

D: NA
J: TRBJ2-2
size: once
V: TRBV9
DNA: TGTGCCAGCAGCGTAGGTGCCGGGGAGCTGCTTTTT
CDR3: CASSVGAGELLF

D: NA
J: TRBJ2-7
size: NA
V: TRBV28
DNA: TGTGCCAGCAGTTTCAACTACGAGCAGTACTTC
CDR3: CASSFNYEQYF

D: NA
J: TRBJ2-5
size: NA
V: TRBV11-3
DNA: TGTGCCAGCAGCTTAGACGGGGGATCAGAGACCCAGTACTTC
CDR3: CASSLDGGSETQYF

D: NA
J: TRBJ2-7
size: NA
V: TRBV27
DNA: TGTGCCAGCAGTTTATATGTCTCCTACGAGCAGTACTTC
CDR3: CASSLYVSYEQYF

D: TRBD1
J: TRBJ1-5
size: once
V: TRBV7-9
DNA: TGTGCCAGCAGCTTCGACAGGGGTACTCAGCCCCAGCATTTT
CDR3: CASSFDRGTQPQHF

D: NA
J: TRBJ2-3
size: NA
V: TRBV7-9
DNA: TGTGCCAGCAGCTTACAGGGGTTGGATACGCAGTATTTT
CDR3: CASSLQGLDTQYF

D: NA
J: TRBJ2-7
size: NA
V: TRBV5-4
DNA: TGTGCCAGCGGGGGGCAATCCGAGCAGTACTTC
CDR3: CASGGQSEQYF

D: NA
J: TRBJ1-2
size: NA
V: TRBV30
DNA: TGTGCCTGGAGAGGCGGCTATGGCTACACCTTC
CDR3: CAWRGGYGYTF

D: NA
J: TRBJ1-5
size: NA
V: TRBV7-2
DNA: TGTGCCAGCAGCGCAGACCCAAATAGCAATCAGCCCCAGCATTTT
CDR3: CASSADPNSNQPQHF

D: TRBD1
J: TRBJ1-5
size: NA
V: TRBV5-6
DNA: TGTGCCAGCAGCAGACGCGGGACAGGGGGTCGGAGCAATCAGCCCCAGCATTTT
CDR3: CASSRRGTGGRSNQPQHF

D: TRBD2
J: TRBJ2-1
size: NA
V: TRBV10-3
DNA: TGTGCCATCAGTGAGGGGCTAGCGGTATCCTACAATGAGCAGTTCTTC
CDR3: CAISEGLAVSYNEQFF

D: TRBD1
J: TRBJ2-6
size: NA
V: TRBV2
DNA: TGTGCCAGCAGTAAATCTTTCGGGACAGGGGTTGGGGCCAACGTCCTGACTTTC
CDR3: CASSKSFGTGVGANVLTF

D: TRBD1
J: TRBJ1-5
size: NA
V: TRBV18
DNA: TGTGCCAGCTCACCACTAGGGACAGGGGGTGCCGGGAAGGAGCCCCAGCATTTT
CDR3: CASSPLGTGGAGKEPQHF